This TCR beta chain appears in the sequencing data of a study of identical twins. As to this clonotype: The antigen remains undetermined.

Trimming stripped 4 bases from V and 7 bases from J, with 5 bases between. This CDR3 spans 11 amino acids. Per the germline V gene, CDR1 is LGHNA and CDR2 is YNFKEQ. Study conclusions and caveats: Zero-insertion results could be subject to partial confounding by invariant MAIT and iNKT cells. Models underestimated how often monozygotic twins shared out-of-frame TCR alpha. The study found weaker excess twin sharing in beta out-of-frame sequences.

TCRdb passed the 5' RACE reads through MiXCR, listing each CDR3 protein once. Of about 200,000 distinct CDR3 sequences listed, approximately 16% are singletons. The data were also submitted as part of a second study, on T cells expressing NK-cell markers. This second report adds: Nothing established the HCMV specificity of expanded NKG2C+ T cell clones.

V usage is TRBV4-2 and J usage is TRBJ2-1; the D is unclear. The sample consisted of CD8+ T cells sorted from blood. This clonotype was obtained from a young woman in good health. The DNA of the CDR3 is TGTGCCAGCAGCCGCCCGAATGAGCAGTTCTTC. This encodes CASSRPNEQFF.